This entry lists 11 T cell receptor beta chains sequenced from one sample in a study of shared clonotypes between healthy human individuals. The method was immunoSEQ multiplex PCR; TCRdb's version includes in-frame clones alone and lacks a portion of them. The sample shows approximately 980,000 clones, roughly 72% of them seen only once. Sequenced material: memory CD4+ T cells sorted from blood. The subset is: CD45RA-negative fraction. Receptors originate from a man in his late teens or twenties in good health.

V usage is TRBV5-1 and J usage is TRBJ2-7; 7 nucleotides align to TRBD1. The trim removed 4 bases at V and 2 bases at J, leaving 12 bases unmatched. Germline-derived CDR1 and CDR2 are SGHRS and YFSETQ. This CDR3 comprises 16 residues. The CDR3 reads CASSADSQGRAYEQYF. CDR3 DNA sequence: TGCGCCAGCAGCGCTGATTCACAGGGGCGCGCCTACGAGCAGTACTTC. Full variable domain (missing parts from reference TRBV5-1 and TRBJ2-7): KAGVTQTPRYLIKTRGQQVTLSCSPISGHRSVSWYQQTPGQGLQFLFEYFSETQRNKGNFPGRFSGRQFSNSRSEMNVSTLELGDSALYLCASSADSQGRAYEQYFGPGTRLTVT.

This clone has a single count. The rearrangement joins TRBV9 to TRBJ2-3, with TRBD2 identical over 7 bases. The V segment lost 4 bases and the J segment 0 bases; nucleotides outside the gene matches: 5. This CDR3 region has 15 residues. Per germline, CDR1 SGDLS and CDR2 YYNGEE. CDR3 in amino acids: CASSPTGRSTDTQYF. Here the CDR3 DNA reads TGTGCCAGCAGCCCCACCGGGAGGAGCACAGATACGCAGTATTTT.

The chain is built from TRBV7-9 and TRBJ1-1, with D possibly matching TRBD1 (5 bases). CDR1 is SEHNR and CDR2 is FQNEAQ in the germline V gene (reference sequence). Trimming took off 5 bases at V and 2 bases at J, with 12 bases between the two ends. There are 14 residues in the CDR3. CDR3 in amino acids: CASSPGAKNTEAFF. The CDR3 DNA reads TGTGCCAGCAGCCCCGGGGCCAAAAACACTGAAGCTTTCTTT.

V and J are TRBV15 and TRBJ2-3; 11 positions match TRBD2. The CDR3 consists of 17 residues. V shed 1 base, J shed 2 bases, and the junction held 5 bases outside the gene matches. Germline CDR1 and CDR2: LNHNV and YYDKDF (reference sequence). CDR3 sequence reads: CATSRGGLAGTTDTQYF. The DNA of the CDR3 is TGTGCCACCAGCAGAGGCGGACTAGCGGGCACCACAGATACGCAGTATTTT.

This chain uses TRBV6-6 with TRBJ1-5; TRBD1 is a possible D gene (6 bases). Germline CDR1 MNHNY, CDR2 SVGAGI (reference sequence). This CDR3 is built from 16 residues. Trimming pared 4 bases from V and 1 base from J, leaving 14 bases between. The CDR3 region is CASSFDYRDSNQPQHF. DNA for the CDR3: TGTGCCAGCAGTTTTGACTACAGGGACAGCAATCAGCCCCAGCATTTT.

The chain recombines TRBV5-1 with TRBJ2-1; possibly TRBD1 for D (6 bases). V lost 1 base and J 14 bases, leaving 13 bases between the germline ends. The CDR3 length is 12 residues. Germline V gene data show CDR1 as SGHRS and CDR2 as YFSETQ. The CDR3 reads CASSLKTGREFF. CDR3 nucleotides: TGCGCCAGCAGCTTGAAAACAGGGCGTGAGTTCTTC.

The gene calls are TRBV7-8 and TRBJ2-7; no clear D. CDR1 and CDR2 from the germline V gene are SGHVS and FQNEAQ. Trimming took 5 bases from V and 7 from J, leaving 12 bases between them. The CDR3 has 12 residues. CDR3 bases: TGTGCCAGCAGCGTATCGAACGGTGAGCAGTACTTC. Its protein product is CASSVSNGEQYF.

The genes are TRBV2 and TRBJ1-2, with D hard to call. The CDR3 sequence is 14 residues long. Trimming took off 2 bases at V and 7 bases at J, with 14 bases between the two ends. Germline loops: CDR1 SNHLY, CDR2 FYNNEI. The CDR3 spells CASSEMADLGGYTF. CDR3 sequence (DNA): TGTGCCAGCAGTGAAATGGCAGATCTAGGTGGCTACACCTTC.

The chain is built from TRBV7-9 and TRBJ2-7; D may be TRBD1 or TRBD2 (5 bases each). The CDR3 totals 13 residues. Trimming left V 5 bases short and J 6 bases short, with 14 bases between. Germline loops: CDR1 SEHNR, CDR2 FQNEAQ (reference sequence). In DNA form, the CDR3 reads TGTGCCAGCAGCCCCCCTGACAGCGGCGAGCAGTACTTC. It encodes CASSPPDSGEQYF.

V usage is TRBV30 and J usage is TRBJ2-1, with D tentatively TRBD1 (6 bases). This CDR3 is built from 14 residues. Per germline, CDR1 GTSNPN and CDR2 SVGIG (reference sequence). V was pared by 4 bases and J by 0 bases, with 10 bases between. This chain's CDR3 is CAWNQGSSYNEQFF. The CDR3 region has the DNA TGTGCCTGGAACCAGGGGAGCTCCTACAATGAGCAGTTCTTC.

CDR3 coding DNA: TGTGCCAGCAGTTACTCGGGGGGGAGCGCAGATACGCAGTATTTT. Its translation is CASSYSGGSADTQYF. The chain links TRBV6-6 to TRBJ2-3, with 7 bases matching TRBD2. The V gene's germline CDR1 is MNHNY and CDR2 SVGAGI (reference sequence). The CDR3 spans 15 residues. V lost 0 bases to trimming and J lost 4 bases; unmatched junction nucleotides: 4.